A single sample is the source of the 22 T cell receptor beta chains below, sequenced in a study of T-cell memory formation after mild COVID-19. TCRdb re-analysed the 5' RACE reads in MiXCR, keeping a single row per CDR3 protein. The sample includes around 530,000 distinct CDR3 sequences, roughly a fifth of them seen just once. The sequenced sample consisted of PBMCs or a T cell subset sorted from them (not recorded which). The receptor set was obtained from an adult woman who had mild COVID-19 (a few samples of this study predate the infection). Cell type and time point are not known.

This clonotype was observed a few times. The V gene is TRBV24-1, the J gene TRBJ2-5, with D tentatively TRBD1 (6 bases). V was pared by 1 base and J by 2 bases, with 10 bases between. There are 15 residues in the CDR3. Per the germline V gene, CDR1 is KGHDR and CDR2 is SFDVKD. CDR3 loop: CATSDFATGQETQYF. CDR3 coding DNA: TGTGCCACCAGTGATTTTGCCACAGGGCAAGAGACCCAGTACTTC.

At least ten counts were recorded for this clonotype. The gene calls are TRBV3-1 and TRBJ2-2; no clear D gene. Germline CDR1 LGHDT, CDR2 YNNKEL (reference sequence). The CDR3 spans 13 residues. V lost 2 bases and J lost 2, with 3 bases in between. The CDR3 loop reads CASSQPNTGELFF. CDR3 sequence (DNA): TGTGCCAGCAGCCAACCCAACACCGGGGAGCTGTTTTTT.

This clonotype was seen a few times. The chain joins TRBV7-8 to TRBJ2-3, with D tentatively TRBD1 (6 bases). CDR1 is SGHVS and CDR2 is FQNEAQ in the germline V gene. Trimming left V 0 bases short and J 2 bases short, with 15 bases between. The CDR3 has 17 amino acids. CDR3 residues: CASSLAVGGSITDTQYF. CDR3 sequence (DNA): TGTGCCAGCAGCTTAGCGGTAGGGGGAAGCATCACAGATACGCAGTATTTT.

The gene calls are TRBV18 and TRBJ2-3; D is undetermined. Trimming cost V 0 bases and J 2 bases, with 6 bases left between them. Germline V gene lookup returns CDR1 KGHSH and CDR2 LQKENI. The CDR3 has 14 amino acids. The CDR3 here is CASSPPVSTDTQYF. DNA of the CDR3: TGTGCCAGCTCACCACCGGTCTCCACAGATACGCAGTATTTT.

The chain uses TRBV5-1 and TRBJ1-4; 11 nucleotides align to TRBD1. With V trimmed by 4 bases and J by 4 bases, 9 bases remained unmatched. CDR1 and CDR2 (germline): SGHRS, YFSETQ. The CDR3 loop spans 17 amino acids. CDR3 loop: CASSLNYGTGGNEKLFF. CDR3 coding DNA: TGCGCCAGCAGCCTGAACTACGGGACAGGGGGTAATGAAAAACTGTTTTTT.

On this clonotype: The junction differs from germline at one of its ends, possibly a read error. As DNA, the CDR3 is TGTGCCAGCAGGGAACTTTATGCAGGGGACACCGGGGAGCTGTGTTTT. Its translation is CASRELYAGDTGELCF. The rearrangement joins TRBV6-5 to TRBJ2-2, with a tentative D call TRBD1 (6 bases). The CDR3 contains 16 residues. Germline CDR1 MNHEY, CDR2 SVGAGI.

The chain combines TRBV5-5 with TRBJ1-2; D may be TRBD1 (6 bases). Trimming removed 3 bases from V and 5 bases from J, with 11 bases in between. Germline V gene lookup returns CDR1 SGHKS and CDR2 YYEKEE (reference sequence). The CDR3 length is 13 residues. This CDR3 reads CASSSRQDYGYTF. The CDR3 coding sequence is TGTGCCAGCAGCTCTCGACAGGATTATGGCTACACCTTC.

This clonotype was detected once. J is TRBJ1-2 and V is TRBV29-1; D remains ambiguous. Trimming left V 2 bases short and J 8 bases short, with 9 bases between. The CDR3 consists of 11 residues. Germline CDR1 SQVTM, CDR2 ANQGSEA. In DNA form, the CDR3 reads TGCAGCGTTGAAATGTACGGAGGCTACACCTTC. Protein sequence: CSVEMYGGYTF. Full variable domain (rest looked up from reference TRBV29-1 and TRBJ1-2): SAVISQKPSRDICQRGTSLTIQCQVDSQVTMMFWYRQQPGQSLTLIATANQGSEATYESGFVIDKFPISRPNLTFSTLTVSNMSPEDSSIYLCSVEMYGGYTFGSGTRLTVV.

J is TRBJ2-7 and V is TRBV6-6; 7 bases agree with TRBD2. The ends lost 2 bases at V and 3 bases at J; junction bases unmatched: 7. Germline V gives CDR1 MNHNY, CDR2 SVGAGI (reference sequence). There are 15 residues in the CDR3. In DNA, the CDR3 is TGTGCCAGCAGTTACCCGGCAGCGGGAAACTACGAGCAGTACTTC. Translating it yields CASSYPAAGNYEQYF.

This clonotype was detected a few times. This chain links TRBV12-3 or TRBV12-4 with TRBJ2-5, with 8 bases identical to TRBD2. The length of the CDR3 is 14 residues. The ends lost 10 bases at V and 0 bases at J; junction bases unmatched: 7. CDR3: CATSAGGYQETQYF. The CDR3 nucleotides are TGTGCCACCTCGGCGGGGGGATACCAAGAGACCCAGTACTTC.

The gene calls are TRBV5-1 and TRBJ2-7; TRBD2 matches at 8 bases. CDR3 length: 14 residues. V lost 3 bases, J lost 4 bases, and 6 bases stayed unmatched. Per the germline V gene, CDR1 is SGHRS and CDR2 is YFSETQ. CDR3 amino acids: CASSSTGGQYEQYF. CDR3 bases: TGCGCCAGCAGCTCTACGGGAGGGCAATACGAGCAGTACTTC.

This clonotype has just a few counts. The chain links TRBV12-3 or TRBV12-4 to TRBJ2-1; 11 nucleotides agree with TRBD2. The J segment lost 4 bases and the V segment lost 6 bases, leaving 17 bases of the junction unmatched. The CDR3 covers 19 residues. The CDR3 coding sequence is TGTGCCAGCAGCGATCCTGGGATAGCGGGAGGGCCTGGTTACAATGAGCAGTTCTTC. It codes for CASSDPGIAGGPGYNEQFF.

This clonotype was seen just once. The chain has TRBV5-1 and TRBJ2-3; 9 bases agree with TRBD2. CDR3 length: 14 amino acids. The V gene end was trimmed by 4 bases and the J gene end by 14 bases; junction bases not matched to a gene: 14. The germline V gene encodes CDR1 SGHRS and CDR2 YFSETQ. The CDR3 spells CASSPLGSSGRRYF. The CDR3, as DNA: TGCGCCAGCAGCCCCTTAGGGTCGAGCGGGAGGCGGTATTTT.

This chain joins TRBV4-3 and TRBJ1-2, with no clear D. The length of the CDR3 is 15 residues. Per the germline V gene, CDR1 is LGHNA and CDR2 is YSLEER. Trimming took off 0 bases at V and 2 bases at J, with 10 bases between the two ends. Here the CDR3 reads CASSQDLSINYGYTF. CDR3 nucleotides: TGCGCCAGCAGCCAAGATCTATCGATAAACTATGGCTACACCTTC.

The genes are TRBV29-1 and TRBJ2-5, with 11 positions matching TRBD1. CDR3 size: 15 residues. V dropped 1 base and J dropped 3; count of bases not matched to a gene: 4. From germline, CDR1 is SQVTM and CDR2 ANQGSEA. The CDR3 DNA reads as TGCAGCGTTGAAGGGACAGGGGGCCGAAAAGAGACCCAGTACTTC. Translation: CSVEGTGGRKETQYF.

CDR3 loop: CASRQDRGSGANVLTF. The DNA for the CDR3 is TGTGCCAGCAGACAAGACAGGGGCTCTGGGGCCAACGTCCTGACTTTC. The chain uses TRBV6-5 and TRBJ2-6, with TRBD1 identical over 8 bases. With V trimmed by 6 bases and J by 0 bases, 4 bases remained unmatched. From germline, CDR1 is MNHEY and CDR2 SVGAGI. The CDR3 has 16 residues.

This chain uses TRBV4-2 with TRBJ1-1; perhaps TRBD1 as D (6 bases). Germline V lookup: CDR1 LGHNA, CDR2 YNFKEQ. The CDR3 extends over 17 amino acids. The V end was cut by 4 bases, the J end by 1 base, with 19 bases between. CDR3 sequence (DNA): TGTGCCAGCAGCCCAACCCTCCGGGGACAAAGGAACACTGAAGCTTTCTTT. The encoded protein is CASSPTLRGQRNTEAFF.

At least ten counts were recorded for this clonotype. The rearrangement joins TRBV4-3 to TRBJ1-2, with D uncertain. Germline lookup yields CDR1 LGHNA and CDR2 YSLEER. Trimming took 1 base from V and 8 from J, leaving 20 bases between them. The CDR3 has 16 residues. The CDR3 bases are TGCGCCAGCAGCCAAGCCGCCGGATTGACCTATATGGGCTACACCTTC. Its translation is CASSQAAGLTYMGYTF.

The rearrangement links TRBV19 to TRBJ2-1, with 8 bases that match TRBD2. Per the germline V gene, CDR1 is LNHDA and CDR2 is SQIVND (reference sequence). The CDR3 runs 16 residues. V gave up 2 bases and J gave up 6 bases; unmatched junction bases: 9. The CDR3 sequence is CASSIHGRGTFNEQFF. In nucleotides, the CDR3 is TGTGCCAGTAGTATACACGGGAGGGGAACCTTCAATGAGCAGTTCTTC.

This clonotype appeared a few times. This chain links TRBV5-1 with TRBJ1-4; a weak D match, TRBD1 (5 bases). Germline CDR1 and CDR2: SGHRS and YFSETQ. The CDR3 totals 15 residues. Trimming shortened V by 1 base and J by 6 bases, and 13 bases separated the two germline ends. The DNA of the CDR3 is TGCGCCAGCAGCTTGTCCCTCTCGGGGGATGAAAAACTGTTTTTT. Amino acid sequence: CASSLSLSGDEKLFF.

This clonotype was recorded a few times. This rearrangement joins TRBV18 to TRBJ2-5, with D uncertain. V lost 0 bases to trimming and J lost 5 bases, with 10 bases between them. The CDR3 consists of 14 residues. Germline-derived CDR1 and CDR2 are KGHSH and LQKENI. This chain's CDR3 is CASSPPLALETQYF. The CDR3, as DNA: TGTGCCAGCTCACCACCCCTCGCGCTGGAGACCCAGTACTTC.

The CDR3 bases are TGTGCCAGCAGCTTATCCAGGGACAATGAGCAGTTCTTC. It codes for CASSLSRDNEQFF. The rearrangement joins TRBV11-2 to TRBJ2-1; D perhaps matches TRBD1 (5 bases). Per the germline V gene, CDR1 is SGHAT and CDR2 is FQNNGV. V was shortened by 2 bases and J by 5 bases, with 7 bases between the two germline ends. This CDR3 region has 13 residues. The full variable domain, its missing parts supplied by reference TRBV11-2 and TRBJ2-1, is EAGVAQSPRYKIIEKRQSVAFWCNPISGHATLYWYQQILGQGPKLLIQFQNNGVVDDSQLPKDRFSAERLKGVDSTLKIQPAKLEDSAVYLCASSLSRDNEQFFGPGTRLTVL.